This entry lists 10 T cell receptor beta chains sequenced from one sample in a study of somatic mutations in cytotoxic T cells in rheumatoid arthritis. Sequencing was performed with immunoSEQ multiplex PCR; in TCRdb, only in-frame clones are kept and a portion is missing. Of about 9,000 clones in the sample, 79% were seen once. The sequenced sample was CD8+ T cells sorted from blood. All receptors come from an adult with rheumatoid arthritis.

The rearrangement uses TRBV4-3 and TRBJ2-7; 9 bases align to TRBD2. The CDR3 spans 16 residues. CDR1 is LGHNA, CDR2 YSLEER, per germline. Trimming removed 0 bases from V and 6 bases from J; junction bases left unmatched: 9. In DNA, the CDR3 is TGCGCCAGCAGCCAAGATAGGCTAGCGGGGCTCACCGAGCAGTACTTC. Its translation: CASSQDRLAGLTEQYF.

The CDR3 loop reads CASTAGGGEQFF. The CDR3 DNA reads TGTGCCAGCACCGCGGGAGGGGGTGAGCAGTTCTTC. The rearrangement links TRBV2 to TRBJ2-1, with TRBD2 matching over 9 bases. V dropped 7 bases and J dropped 9; count of bases not matched to a gene: 4. The CDR3 is 12 amino acids. Germline CDR1 SNHLY, CDR2 FYNNEI.

The chain combines TRBV7-8 with TRBJ2-7, with D possibly matching TRBD1 (6 bases). The CDR3 loop spans 13 amino acids. Germline-derived CDR1 and CDR2 are SGHVS and FQNEAQ. Between the trimmed V and J ends, which lost 1 base and 4 bases, there was a span of 8 bases. In nucleotides, the CDR3 is TGTGCCAGCAGCTTAGAGCAGGGGTACGAGCAGTACGTC. This translates into CASSLEQGYEQYV.

The CDR3 bases are TGTGCCAGCAGTTTTGGGACAGGGGGCAGAGATACGCAGTATTTT. Protein product: CASSFGTGGRDTQYF. The chain carries TRBV28 and TRBJ2-3; 12 bases match TRBD1. V lost 3 bases and J lost 5; bases outside the gene matches: 3. CDR1 and CDR2 (germline): MDHEN, SYDVKM. There are 15 residues in the CDR3. The complete variable domain, with remaining parts taken from reference TRBV28 and TRBJ2-3, reads DVKVTQSSRYLVKRTGEKVFLECVQDMDHENMFWYRQDPGLGLRLIYFSYDVKMKEKGDIPEGYSVSREKKERFSLILESASTNQTSMYLCASSFGTGGRDTQYFGPGTRLTVL.

This chain joins TRBV7-9 and TRBJ2-5; D remains unclear. Germline lookup yields CDR1 SEHNR and CDR2 FQNEAQ (reference sequence). The CDR3 has 15 amino acids. The V end was cut by 5 bases, the J end by 5 bases, with 18 bases between. The CDR3 coding sequence is TGTGCCAGCAGCCCCCCCACCCAGTTGCGGGAGACCCAGTACTTC. It specifies CASSPPTQLRETQYF.

This clone was observed once. The chain has TRBV7-9 and TRBJ2-7, with 7 bases aligning to TRBD1. The CDR3 sequence is 13 residues long. In germline, CDR1 is SEHNR, CDR2 FQNEAQ (reference sequence). V trimming: 4 bases; J trimming: 5 bases; junction bases outside the gene matches: 5. The CDR3 region is CASSSIQGDEQYF. The CDR3, as DNA: TGTGCCAGCAGCTCAATCCAGGGGGACGAGCAGTACTTC.

V usage is TRBV7-9 and J usage is TRBJ2-3; TRBD2 agrees at 10 bases. The CDR3 contains 17 residues. Per germline, CDR1 SEHNR and CDR2 FQNEAQ (reference sequence). J lost 2 bases, V lost 4 bases, and 9 bases had no gene match. CDR3 sequence: CASSYRLAGINTDTQYF. The CDR3 nucleotides read TGTGCCAGCAGCTACCGACTAGCGGGTATCAACACAGATACGCAGTATTTT. The variable domain in full, completed from reference TRBV7-9 and TRBJ2-3, reads DTGVSQNPRHKITKRGQNVTFRCDPISEHNRLYWYRQTLGQGPEFLTYFQNEAQLEKSRLLSDRFSAERPKGSFSTLEIQRTEQGDSAMYLCASSYRLAGINTDTQYFGPGTRLTVL.

This sequence joins TRBV29-1 and TRBJ1-1; TRBD1 matches 9 bases. Germline V CDR1 and CDR2: SQVTM, ANQGSEA. Trimming cost V 4 bases and J 1 base; bases outside gene matches: 4. The CDR3 has 14 residues. In DNA, the CDR3 is TGCAGCGTTGCGGGGACAGGGTGGAACACTGAAGCTTTCTTT. It specifies CSVAGTGWNTEAFF.

This clone occurred once. V and J are TRBV7-9 and TRBJ1-2; 10 bases are shared with TRBD1. Unmatched junction bases numbered 10, after V lost 4 bases and J lost 5 bases. This CDR3 has 16 amino acids. Germline V gene lookup returns CDR1 SEHNR and CDR2 FQNEAQ (reference sequence). CDR3 residues: CASSSGTGDILYGYTF. CDR3 DNA sequence: TGTGCCAGCAGCTCGGGGACAGGGGATATCTTGTATGGCTACACCTTC.

This clone qualifies as medium-sized. The V and J genes are TRBV13 and TRBJ2-3; the match to TRBD2 covers 10 bases. CDR1 PRHDT and CDR2 FYEKMQ come from the germline V gene (reference sequence). The V gene end was trimmed by 5 bases and the J gene end by 4 bases; junction bases not matched to a gene: 15. The CDR3 sequence is 18 residues long. CDR3 DNA: TGTGCCAGCAGCCCCCTCCGAGCGGGGGGGCCTAGTGCAGATACGCAGTATTTT. Translating gives CASSPLRAGGPSADTQYF.